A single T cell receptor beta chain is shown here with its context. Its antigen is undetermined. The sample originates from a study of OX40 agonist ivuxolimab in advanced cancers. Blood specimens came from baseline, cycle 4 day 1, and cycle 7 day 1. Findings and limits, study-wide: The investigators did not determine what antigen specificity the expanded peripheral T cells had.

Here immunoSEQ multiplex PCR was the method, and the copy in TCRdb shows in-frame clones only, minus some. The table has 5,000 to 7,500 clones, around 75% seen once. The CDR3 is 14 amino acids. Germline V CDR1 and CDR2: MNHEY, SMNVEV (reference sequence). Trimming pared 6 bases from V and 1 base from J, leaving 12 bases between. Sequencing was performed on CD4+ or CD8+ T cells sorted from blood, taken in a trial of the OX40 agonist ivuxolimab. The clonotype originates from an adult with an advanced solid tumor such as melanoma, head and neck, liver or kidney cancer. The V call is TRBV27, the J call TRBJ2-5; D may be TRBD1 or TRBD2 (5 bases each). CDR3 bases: TGTGCCAGCAGGCCTTCCGGGACCCAAGAGACCCAGTACTTC. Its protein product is CASRPSGTQETQYF.